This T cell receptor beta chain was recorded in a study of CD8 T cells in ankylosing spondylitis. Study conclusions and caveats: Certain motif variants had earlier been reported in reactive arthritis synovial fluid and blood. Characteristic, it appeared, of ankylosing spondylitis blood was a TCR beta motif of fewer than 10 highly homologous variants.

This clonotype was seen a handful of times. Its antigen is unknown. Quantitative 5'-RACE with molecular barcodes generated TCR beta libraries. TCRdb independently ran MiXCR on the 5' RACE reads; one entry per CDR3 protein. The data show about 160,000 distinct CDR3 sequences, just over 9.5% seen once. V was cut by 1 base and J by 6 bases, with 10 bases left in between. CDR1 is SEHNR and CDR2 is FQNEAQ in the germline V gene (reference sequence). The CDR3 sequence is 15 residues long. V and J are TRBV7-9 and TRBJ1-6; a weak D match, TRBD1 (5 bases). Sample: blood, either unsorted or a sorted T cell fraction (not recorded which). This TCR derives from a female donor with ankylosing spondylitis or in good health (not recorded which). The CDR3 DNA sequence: TGTGCCAGCAGCTTAGACGGGGGGAGTAATTCACCCCTCCACTTT. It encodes CASSLDGGSNSPLHF. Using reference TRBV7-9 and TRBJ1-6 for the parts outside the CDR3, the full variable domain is DTGVSQNPRHKITKRGQNVTFRCDPISEHNRLYWYRQTLGQGPEFLTYFQNEAQLEKSRLLSDRFSAERPKGSFSTLEIQRTEQGDSAMYLCASSLDGGSNSPLHFGNGTRLTVT.